The 27 T cell receptor beta chains below were found in one sample sequenced in a study of OX40 agonist ivuxolimab in advanced cancers. Clones were read by immunoSEQ multiplex PCR, and TCRdb kept only the in-frame ones, dropping some. This table has 40,000 or so clones, more than 75% appearing once. Source: CD4+ or CD8+ T cells sorted from blood, taken in a trial of the OX40 agonist ivuxolimab. The source is an adult with an advanced solid tumor such as melanoma, head and neck, liver or kidney cancer.

CDR3: CASSSTAVSYNEQFF. CDR3 in DNA: TGTGCCAGCAGCTCAACAGCGGTTAGCTACAATGAGCAGTTCTTC. The V gene is TRBV7-6, the J gene TRBJ2-1; TRBD2 is a possible D gene (5 bases). The CDR3 has 15 amino acids. The V gene's germline CDR1 is SGHVS and CDR2 FNYEAQ. The V end lost 4 bases, the J end lost 3 bases, and 13 bases lay between the germline ends.

This clone was found a few times. The rearrangement joins TRBV27 to TRBJ1-6; tentatively, D is TRBD1 (5 bases). The germline gives CDR1 MNHEY, CDR2 SMNVEV (reference sequence). V was trimmed by 2 bases and J by 9 bases, leaving 11 bases between them. CDR3 length equals 14 residues. The CDR3: CASSLIGTVSPLHF. The DNA for the CDR3 is TGTGCCAGCAGTTTAATAGGGACCGTTTCACCCCTCCACTTT.

The chain recombines TRBV7-9 with TRBJ1-5; 10 nucleotides match TRBD1. CDR1 is SEHNR and CDR2 is FQNEAQ in the germline V gene (reference sequence). V dropped 5 bases and J dropped 7; count of bases not matched to a gene: 5. This CDR3 is 14 amino acids long. The CDR3 DNA sequence: TGTGCCAGCAGCCAGACAGGGGGCGACCAGCCCCAGCATTTT. This encodes CASSQTGGDQPQHF.

The V and J genes are TRBV2 and TRBJ2-7; TRBD1 aligns across 7 bases. V shed 2 bases, J shed 6 bases, and the junction held 13 bases outside the gene matches. The CDR3 is 16 amino acids. Germline-derived CDR1 and CDR2 are SNHLY and FYNNEI. The CDR3 DNA is TGTGCCAGCAGTGAATCCCCTACAGGGGTGGTTCGCGAGCAGTACTTC. The encoded protein is CASSESPTGVVREQYF.

V is TRBV2 and J is TRBJ1-5; the match to TRBD1 covers 7 bases. Germline V gene data show CDR1 as SNHLY and CDR2 as FYNNEI. V was clipped by 7 bases and J by 1 base; unmatched bases: 7. This CDR3 contains 15 residues. CDR3 protein: CASKPGTASNQPQHF. The CDR3 DNA follows: TGTGCCAGCAAACCCGGGACAGCCAGCAATCAGCCCCAGCATTTT.

The chain uses TRBV13 and TRBJ2-1; D might be TRBD2 (6 bases). Trimming took off 4 bases at V and 10 bases at J, with 11 bases between the two ends. The CDR3 spans 12 residues. The germline V gene encodes CDR1 PRHDT and CDR2 FYEKMQ (reference sequence). The CDR3 region is CASSSGRGEQFF. The CDR3 bases are TGTGCCAGCAGCTCGGGGCGGGGAGAGCAGTTCTTC.

The table lists this clone with a count of one. This chain uses TRBV19 with TRBJ2-7; 11 nucleotides match TRBD2. Germline V gives CDR1 LNHDA, CDR2 SQIVND (reference sequence). This CDR3 has 15 amino acids. The V gene end was trimmed by 4 bases and the J gene end by 3 bases; junction bases not matched to a gene: 5. CDR3 region: CASSTAGTSGYEQYF. The CDR3, as DNA: TGTGCCAGTAGTACCGCCGGGACTAGCGGCTACGAGCAGTACTTC. Full variable domain (remainder filled in from reference TRBV19 and TRBJ2-7): DGGITQSPKYLFRKEGQNVTLSCEQNLNHDAMYWYRQDPGQGLRLIYYSQIVNDFQKGDIAEGYSVSREKKESFPLTVTSAQKNPTAFYLCASSTAGTSGYEQYFGPGTRLTVT.

The chain joins TRBV7-8 to TRBJ2-6, with 10 bases fitting TRBD2. With 2 bases clipped from V and 3 bases from J, the junction kept 4 bases outside the gene matches. CDR1 and CDR2 from the germline V gene are SGHVS and FQNEAQ. This CDR3 comprises 17 residues. The CDR3 is CASSLNSGRDGANVLTF. Written as DNA, the CDR3 is TGTGCCAGCAGCTTAAACAGCGGGAGGGATGGGGCCAACGTCCTGACTTTC. Combining the CDR3 with reference TRBV7-8 and TRBJ2-6 gives the whole variable domain GAGVSQSPRYKVAKRGQDVALRCDPISGHVSLFWYQQALGQGPEFLTYFQNEAQLDKSGLPSDRFFAERPEGSVSTLKIQRTQQEDSAVYLCASSLNSGRDGANVLTFGAGSRLTVL.

This rearrangement joins TRBV19 to TRBJ1-5, with D perhaps TRBD1 (5 bases). Germline-derived CDR1 and CDR2 are LNHDA and SQIVND (reference sequence). CDR3 length equals 15 residues. The V end lost 2 bases, the J end lost 1 base, and 9 bases lay between the germline ends. DNA for the CDR3: TGTGCCAGTAGTATAACCGGGGCGAGCAATCAGCCCCAGCATTTT. Translation: CASSITGASNQPQHF.

V and J are TRBV6-5 and TRBJ2-7, with 8 bases fitting TRBD2. The CDR3 sequence is 14 residues long. V shed 11 bases and J 0 bases; nucleotides not matched to a gene: 9. Per germline, CDR1 MNHEY and CDR2 SVGAGI. In DNA, the CDR3 is TGTGCCTCGGGTAGCGGGGAAAGCTCCTACGAGCAGTACTTC. Amino acid sequence: CASGSGESSYEQYF.

This chain uses TRBV7-2 with TRBJ1-1; 7 nucleotides line up with TRBD1. The CDR3 runs to 14 residues. V lost 3 bases to trimming and J lost 5 bases; unmatched junction nucleotides: 6. The germline V gene encodes CDR1 SGHTA and CDR2 FQGNSA. CDR3 DNA sequence: TGTGCCAGCAGCTTCTGGACAGGAGAGACTGAAGCTTTCTTT. This encodes CASSFWTGETEAFF.

This clone has only a few counts. The rearrangement uses TRBV30 and TRBJ2-7; perhaps TRBD2 as D (5 bases). CDR1 and CDR2 from the germline V gene are GTSNPN and SVGIG (reference sequence). The CDR3 is 14 amino acids. V was cut by 0 bases and J by 7 bases, with 16 bases left in between. CDR3 in DNA: TGTGCCTGGAGTGTGGGCCGATCCTCGGGGGAGCAGTACTTC. This encodes CAWSVGRSSGEQYF.

The chain is built from TRBV4-2 and TRBJ2-3; tentative D call: TRBD2 (6 bases). Germline values: CDR1 LGHNA, CDR2 YNFKEQ. V was cut by 0 bases and J by 3 bases, with 16 bases left in between. CDR3 length: 17 residues. CDR3 in DNA: TGTGCCAGCAGCCAAGACTGGGCGAGCGGAGGGACAGATACGCAGTATTTT. Its protein is CASSQDWASGGTDTQYF.

The V call is TRBV27, the J call TRBJ1-1; TRBD1 agrees at 7 bases. The ends lost 3 bases at V and 7 bases at J; junction bases unmatched: 17. The CDR3 extends over 17 amino acids. From germline, CDR1 is MNHEY and CDR2 SMNVEV (reference sequence). CDR3 amino acids: CASSFLQGSRTVNEAFF. Written as DNA, the CDR3 is TGTGCCAGCAGTTTCTTACAGGGGTCAAGAACCGTCAATGAAGCTTTCTTT.

The gene calls are TRBV7-2 and TRBJ1-4; D may be TRBD1 (6 bases). This CDR3 is 15 amino acids long. Trimming stripped 1 base from V and 0 bases from J, with 6 bases between. The V gene's germline CDR1 is SGHTA and CDR2 FQGNSA. The CDR3 reads CASSLDRATNEKLFF. CDR3 nucleotide sequence: TGTGCCAGCAGCTTAGACAGGGCAACTAATGAAAAACTGTTTTTT. The full variable domain, in which reference TRBV7-2 and TRBJ1-4 provide the parts outside the CDR3, is GAGVSQSPSNKVTEKGKDVELRCDPISGHTALYWYRQSLGQGLEFLIYFQGNSAPDKSGLPSDRFSAERTGGSVSTLTIQRTQQEDSAVYLCASSLDRATNEKLFFGSGTQLSVL.

The V and J genes are TRBV6-6 and TRBJ1-5; D not certain. From germline, CDR1 is MNHNY and CDR2 SVGAGI (reference sequence). The CDR3 runs to 12 residues. The V and J ends lost 5 bases and 7 bases respectively, with 9 bases between them. CDR3 nucleotides: TGTGCCAGCAGTGGGCCGGGACAGCCCCAGCATTTT. Translated, it gives CASSGPGQPQHF.

This chain connects TRBV10-2 to TRBJ1-5, with TRBD1 matching over 10 bases. CDR3 length: 16 amino acids. Germline V CDR1 and CDR2: WSHSY, SAAADI. V trimming: 6 bases; J trimming: 0 bases; junction bases outside the gene matches: 5. The CDR3 sequence: CASRTGQGYSNQPQHF. The CDR3 DNA reads as TGCGCCAGCAGGACGGGACAGGGGTATAGCAATCAGCCCCAGCATTTT.

This clone was counted once. The chain links TRBV13 to TRBJ2-1; 7 bases match TRBD2. J lost 2 bases, V lost 3 bases, and 7 bases had no gene match. Germline V gene data show CDR1 as PRHDT and CDR2 as FYEKMQ (reference sequence). The CDR3 totals 16 residues. CDR3 loop: CASSFSQLATYNEQFF. The CDR3 DNA reads as TGTGCCAGCAGCTTCTCTCAACTAGCGACCTACAATGAGCAGTTCTTC.

The chain has TRBV27 and TRBJ1-5, with D unresolved. The germline V gene encodes CDR1 MNHEY and CDR2 SMNVEV (reference sequence). This CDR3 spans 13 amino acids. Between the trimmed V and J ends, which lost 11 bases and 0 bases, there was a span of 11 bases. CDR3 sequence: CASRVLSNQPQHF. For the CDR3, the DNA is TGTGCCTCCCGGGTGCTTAGCAATCAGCCCCAGCATTTT.

The genes are TRBV14 and TRBJ1-1; D not resolved. The CDR3 totals 14 residues. V gave up 2 bases and J gave up 1 base, with 8 bases separating them. CDR1 is SGHDN and CDR2 is FVKESK in the germline V gene. CDR3 bases: TGTGCCAGCAGCCAAAGTCTCTGGAACACTGAAGCTTTCTTT. This encodes CASSQSLWNTEAFF.

This chain uses TRBV18 with TRBJ2-3, with D perhaps matching TRBD2 (6 bases). V lost 2 bases to trimming and J lost 1 base, with 19 bases between them. The length of the CDR3 is 18 residues. The germline V gene encodes CDR1 KGHSH and CDR2 LQKENI. The CDR3 DNA is TGTGCCAGCTCACCAGAGGGAGAACGGGAGCTACGCACAGATACGCAGTATTTT. Protein: CASSPEGERELRTDTQYF.

The chain has TRBV27 and TRBJ2-1; D is uncertain. Germline values: CDR1 MNHEY, CDR2 SMNVEV (reference sequence). The CDR3 has 15 residues. V was shortened by 5 bases and J by 0 bases, with 11 bases between the two germline ends. This CDR3 reads CASSPFRSSYNEQFF. The CDR3 bases are TGTGCCAGCAGTCCTTTCCGGAGCTCCTACAATGAGCAGTTCTTC.

This clone was seen just once. The genes are TRBV18 and TRBJ2-1; unclear D gene. The CDR3 totals 13 residues. Trimming removed 0 bases at V and 12 bases at J, with 12 bases between. CDR1 is KGHSH and CDR2 is LQKENI in the germline V gene. The CDR3: CASSPPAVPPQFF. The DNA for the CDR3 is TGTGCCAGCTCACCACCGGCGGTCCCACCGCAGTTCTTC.

This clone is judged medium-sized. The chain employs TRBV5-6 and TRBJ1-4, with D possibly TRBD1 on 5 matching bases. V lost 4 bases and J lost 7, with 14 bases in between. Germline V gene sequence: CDR1 SGHDT, CDR2 YYEEEE. The CDR3 has 14 amino acids. CDR3: CASSPGRQSEKLFF. CDR3 in DNA: TGTGCCAGCAGCCCGGGACGCCAAAGTGAAAAACTGTTTTTT.

The chain combines TRBV7-9 with TRBJ1-2; no definite D call. The CDR3 runs to 12 residues. Trimming pared 1 base from V and 7 bases from J, leaving 7 bases between. CDR1 is SEHNR, CDR2 FQNEAQ, per germline (reference sequence). The DNA for the CDR3 is TGTGCCAGCAGCTTAGGGGGAGGTGGCTACACCTTC. Translation: CASSLGGGGYTF. The variable domain in full, with the rest retrieved from reference TRBV7-9 and TRBJ1-2, is DTGVSQNPRHKITKRGQNVTFRCDPISEHNRLYWYRQTLGQGPEFLTYFQNEAQLEKSRLLSDRFSAERPKGSFSTLEIQRTEQGDSAMYLCASSLGGGGYTFGSGTRLTVV.

V is TRBV6-6 and J is TRBJ2-3; 7 nucleotides match TRBD2. This CDR3 region has 15 residues. Germline CDR1 is MNHNY and CDR2 is SVGAGI (reference sequence). J gave up 6 bases and V 1 base, and 7 bases lay outside the gene matches. The CDR3 loop is CASSYLRTSSDTQYF. In DNA form, the CDR3 reads TGTGCCAGCAGTTACTTACGGACTAGTTCGGATACGCAGTATTTT.

The CDR3 spells CASSYSGSSDYEKLFF. The CDR3 DNA reads TGTGCCAGCAGTTACTCTGGCTCATCTGATTATGAAAAACTGTTTTTT. The chain couples TRBV6-5 to TRBJ1-4; D call uncertain. The CDR3 is made up of 16 amino acids. Trimming removed 0 bases at V and 6 bases at J, with 14 bases between. Germline CDR1 is MNHEY and CDR2 is SVGAGI.